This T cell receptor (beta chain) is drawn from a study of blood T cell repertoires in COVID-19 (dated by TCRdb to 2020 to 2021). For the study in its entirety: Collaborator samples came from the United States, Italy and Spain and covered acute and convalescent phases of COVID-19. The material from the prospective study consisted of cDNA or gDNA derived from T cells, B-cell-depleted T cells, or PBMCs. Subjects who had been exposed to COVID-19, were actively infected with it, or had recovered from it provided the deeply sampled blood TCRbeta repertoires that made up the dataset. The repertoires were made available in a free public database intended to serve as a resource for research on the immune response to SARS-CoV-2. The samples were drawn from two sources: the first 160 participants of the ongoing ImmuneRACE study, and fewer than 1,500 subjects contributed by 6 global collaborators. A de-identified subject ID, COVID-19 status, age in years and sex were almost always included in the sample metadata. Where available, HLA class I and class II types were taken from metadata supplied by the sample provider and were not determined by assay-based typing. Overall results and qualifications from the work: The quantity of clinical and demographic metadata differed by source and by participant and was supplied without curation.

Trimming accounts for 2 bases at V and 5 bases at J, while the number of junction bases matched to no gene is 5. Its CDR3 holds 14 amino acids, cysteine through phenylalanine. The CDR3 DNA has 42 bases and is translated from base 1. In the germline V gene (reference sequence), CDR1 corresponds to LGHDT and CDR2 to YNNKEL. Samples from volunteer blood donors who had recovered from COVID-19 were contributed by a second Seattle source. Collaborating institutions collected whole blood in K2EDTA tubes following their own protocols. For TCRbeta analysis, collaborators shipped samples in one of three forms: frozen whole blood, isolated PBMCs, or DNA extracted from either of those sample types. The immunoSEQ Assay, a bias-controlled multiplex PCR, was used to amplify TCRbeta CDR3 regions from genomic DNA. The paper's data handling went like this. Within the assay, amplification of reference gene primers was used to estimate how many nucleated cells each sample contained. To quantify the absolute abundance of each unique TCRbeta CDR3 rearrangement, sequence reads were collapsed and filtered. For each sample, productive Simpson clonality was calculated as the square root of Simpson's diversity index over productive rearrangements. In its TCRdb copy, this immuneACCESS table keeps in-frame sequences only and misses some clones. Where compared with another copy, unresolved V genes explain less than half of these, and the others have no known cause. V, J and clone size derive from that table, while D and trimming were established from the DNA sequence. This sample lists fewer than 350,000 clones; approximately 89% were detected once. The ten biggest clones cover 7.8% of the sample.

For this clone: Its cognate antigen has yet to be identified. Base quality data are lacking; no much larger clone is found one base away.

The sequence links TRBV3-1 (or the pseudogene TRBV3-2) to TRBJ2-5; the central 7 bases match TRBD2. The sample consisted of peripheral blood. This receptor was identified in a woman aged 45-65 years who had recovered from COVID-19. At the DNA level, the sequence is TGTGCCAGCAGCCAACCTAGCGGAGGGGAGACCCAGTACTTC. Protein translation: CASSQPSGGETQYF.